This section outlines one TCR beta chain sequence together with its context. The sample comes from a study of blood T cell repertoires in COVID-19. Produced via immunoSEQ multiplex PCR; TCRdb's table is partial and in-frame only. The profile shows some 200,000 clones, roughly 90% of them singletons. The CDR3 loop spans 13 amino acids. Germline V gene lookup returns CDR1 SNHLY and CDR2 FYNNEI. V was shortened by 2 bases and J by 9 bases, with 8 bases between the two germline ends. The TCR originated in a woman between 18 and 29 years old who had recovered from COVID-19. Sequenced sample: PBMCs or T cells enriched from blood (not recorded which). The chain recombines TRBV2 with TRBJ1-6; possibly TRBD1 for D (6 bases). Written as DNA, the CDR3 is TGTGCCAGCAGTGAAACAGGGACTTCACCCCTCCACTTT. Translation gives CASSETGTSPLHF.